Each of the 32 T cell receptor beta chains below was sequenced from the same sample in a study of cytomegalovirus exposure and HLA in healthy donors. 60 Vbeta and 13 Jbeta primers were used in PCR. TCRdb's copy holds only in-frame clones and misses some; the assay was immunoSEQ multiplex PCR. This sample yields about 130,000 clones, of which more than 60% are seen a single time; less than 2% belongs to the top ten. Sequencing was done on a sample of PBMCs. These receptors were collected from a woman aged 40 to 50 in good health and CMV-seronegative.

The V call is TRBV2, the J call TRBJ2-1; 8 bases align to TRBD2. Losses at the gene ends were 5 bases for V and 6 bases for J; bases not matched to a gene: 12. Looked up from germline, CDR1 is SNHLY and CDR2 is FYNNEI. This CDR3 has 16 amino acids. The DNA for the CDR3 is TGTGCCAGCAGTCCCGGGGGGGGGATCGGGCGCAATGAGCAGTTCTTC. It yields the protein CASSPGGGIGRNEQFF. The complete variable domain, with remaining parts taken from reference TRBV2 and TRBJ2-1, reads EPEVTQTPSHQVTQMGQEVILRCVPISNHLYFYWYRQILGQKVEFLVSFYNNEISEKSEIFDDQFSVERPDGSNFTLKIRSTKLEDSAMYFCASSPGGGIGRNEQFFGPGTRLTVL.

The rearrangement joins TRBV13 to TRBJ2-7, with 10 bases that match TRBD2. The CDR3 contains 15 residues. CDR1 and CDR2 (germline): PRHDT, FYEKMQ (reference sequence). Unmatched junction bases numbered 4, after V lost 3 bases and J lost 2 bases. DNA of the CDR3: TGTGCCAGCAGCTTGGGCGGACTAGCGGCCTACGAGCAGTACTTC. It is translated as CASSLGGLAAYEQYF.

The CDR3 DNA reads TGTGCCAGCAGTTTTGACAGGTTAGATCAGCCCCAGCATTTT. It is translated as CASSFDRLDQPQHF. V and J are TRBV6-6 and TRBJ1-5; tentative D call: TRBD1 (6 bases). Trimming cost V 4 bases and J 5 bases, with 12 bases left between them. CDR3 length equals 14 residues. The V gene's germline CDR1 is MNHNY and CDR2 SVGAGI (reference sequence).

V is TRBV11-2 and J is TRBJ1-1; 8 nucleotides match TRBD1. This CDR3 comprises 15 residues. Germline trimming cut 5 bases from V and 1 base from J; bases unmatched to any gene: 6. Per germline, CDR1 SGHAT and CDR2 FQNNGV. The CDR3 is CASSPGDRRNTEAFF. CDR3 sequence (DNA): TGTGCCAGCAGCCCCGGGGACAGGAGGAACACTGAAGCTTTCTTT.

The rearrangement uses TRBV6-1 and TRBJ2-3; 9 bases fit TRBD1. The CDR3 covers 15 residues. Germline V gene data show CDR1 as MNHNS and CDR2 as SASEGT. V lost 5 bases and J lost 4; bases outside the gene matches: 7. CDR3 protein: CASSPADRGADTQYF. As DNA, the CDR3 is TGTGCCAGCAGTCCGGCGGACAGGGGCGCAGATACGCAGTATTTT.

The gene calls are TRBV14 and TRBJ1-1; 8 bases fit TRBD1. Germline V lookup: CDR1 SGHDN, CDR2 FVKESK. V shed 4 bases, J shed 1 base, and the junction held 5 bases outside the gene matches. CDR3 length: 15 residues. CDR3 protein: CASSPIGTGNTEAFF. The CDR3 DNA is TGTGCCAGCAGCCCCATAGGGACAGGGAACACTGAAGCTTTCTTT.

The J gene is TRBJ2-3, the V gene TRBV7-2, with 13 nucleotides matching TRBD2. V dropped 4 bases and J dropped 5; count of bases not matched to a gene: 6. The CDR3 has 16 amino acids. Germline V CDR1 and CDR2: SGHTA, FQGNSA. The CDR3 is CASSYTSGGAGDTQYF. The CDR3 nucleotides read TGTGCCAGCAGCTACACTAGCGGGGGGGCCGGAGATACGCAGTATTTT.

The chain carries TRBV4-1 and TRBJ2-3; D call uncertain. The CDR3 covers 12 residues. The germline V gene encodes CDR1 MGHRA and CDR2 YSYEKL. The V gene lost 4 bases and the J gene lost 4 bases, with 6 bases spanning the gap. CDR3 loop: CASSPGADTQYF. Here the CDR3 DNA reads TGCGCCAGCAGCCCCGGTGCAGATACGCAGTATTTT.

This chain connects TRBV5-1 to TRBJ2-5; no clear D gene. Germline V gene sequence: CDR1 SGHRS, CDR2 YFSETQ. The CDR3 sequence is 14 residues long. V was cut by 3 bases and J by 2 bases, with 11 bases left in between. CDR3 coding DNA: TGCGCCAGCAGCTCGTTAAGCCGTCAAGAGACCCAGTACTTC. Its translation is CASSSLSRQETQYF.

This chain uses TRBV18 with TRBJ2-1; possibly TRBD1 for D (6 bases). The germline V and J ends were trimmed by 3 bases and 7 bases, with 16 bases remaining between them. Germline values: CDR1 KGHSH, CDR2 LQKENI. The CDR3 runs 15 residues. This chain's CDR3 is CASSPFSGTPNEQFF. The DNA for the CDR3 is TGTGCCAGCTCACCTTTTTCCGGGACACCGAATGAGCAGTTCTTC.

The rearrangement uses TRBV5-5 and TRBJ2-3; 9 bases match TRBD1. From germline, CDR1 is SGHKS and CDR2 YYEKEE (reference sequence). This CDR3 is built from 18 residues. Losses at the gene ends were 4 bases for V and 0 bases for J; bases not matched to a gene: 12. The CDR3 DNA follows: TGTGCCAGCAGCAAGCTTTACCGGGACAGGGTAAGCACAGATACGCAGTATTTT. This gives the protein CASSKLYRDRVSTDTQYF. Full variable domain (rest looked up from reference TRBV5-5 and TRBJ2-3): DAGVTQSPTHLIKTRGQQVTLRCSPISGHKSVSWYQQVLGQGPQFIFQYYEKEERGRGNFPDRFSARQFPNYSSELNVNALLLGDSALYLCASSKLYRDRVSTDTQYFGPGTRLTVL.

The gene calls are TRBV28 and TRBJ2-2; 11 bases are shared with TRBD1. Germline V gene lookup returns CDR1 MDHEN and CDR2 SYDVKM. This CDR3 region has 18 residues. J was trimmed by 7 bases and V by 2 bases; bases with no gene match: 12. The CDR3, as DNA: TGTGCCAGCAGTTTAAAACGCCCAGGACAGGGGGCGGGCGGGGAGCTGTTTTTT. Amino acid sequence: CASSLKRPGQGAGGELFF.

A few counts support this clone. V and J are TRBV27 and TRBJ1-1; no clear D. Trimming removed 6 bases from V and 1 base from J, with 18 bases in between. Germline assignment: CDR1 MNHEY and CDR2 SMNVEV (reference sequence). This CDR3 is 16 amino acids long. Here the CDR3 DNA reads TGTGCCAGCAGGACCGACATGAGCTATACGAACACTGAAGCTTTCTTT. As protein: CASRTDMSYTNTEAFF.

This rearrangement joins TRBV5-1 to TRBJ2-7; D is perhaps TRBD1 (6 bases). V lost 0 bases, J lost 2 bases, and 12 bases lay in between. Germline V lookup: CDR1 SGHRS, CDR2 YFSETQ. The CDR3 length is 15 residues. In nucleotides, the CDR3 is TGCGCCAGCAGCTTGGACGCAGGGGCGACCTACGAGCAGTACTTC. Translated: CASSLDAGATYEQYF.

This clone was counted between two and nine times. The chain uses TRBV7-2 and TRBJ2-7, with 7 bases lining up with TRBD2. The CDR3 spans 15 residues. Germline V gene data show CDR1 as SGHTA and CDR2 as FQGNSA. V was pared by 5 bases and J by 0 bases, with 7 bases of the junction left unmatched. This chain's CDR3 is CASSNRGGSSYEQYF. CDR3 nucleotide sequence: TGTGCCAGCAGCAATAGGGGAGGGAGCTCCTACGAGCAGTACTTC.

The chain employs TRBV5-1 and TRBJ2-1; the match to TRBD2 covers 13 bases. The germline V gene encodes CDR1 SGHRS and CDR2 YFSETQ. V shed 3 bases, J shed 5 bases, and the junction held 8 bases outside the gene matches. This CDR3 comprises 17 residues. The CDR3 sequence: CASSSLGLAGVDNEQFF. The CDR3 DNA reads as TGCGCCAGCAGCTCCTTAGGACTAGCGGGAGTAGACAATGAGCAGTTCTTC.

The chain carries TRBV19 and TRBJ2-1, with TRBD2 as a possible D gene (5 bases). This CDR3 contains 13 residues. Germline V CDR1 and CDR2: LNHDA, SQIVND (reference sequence). Trimming pared 4 bases from V and 6 bases from J, leaving 10 bases between. For the CDR3, the DNA is TGTGCCAGTAGTAGGGCGGGCACCAATGAGCAGTTCTTC. Translation: CASSRAGTNEQFF. The complete variable domain, with remaining parts taken from reference TRBV19 and TRBJ2-1, reads DGGITQSPKYLFRKEGQNVTLSCEQNLNHDAMYWYRQDPGQGLRLIYYSQIVNDFQKGDIAEGYSVSREKKESFPLTVTSAQKNPTAFYLCASSRAGTNEQFFGPGTRLTVL.

This clone was detected only a few times. The V gene is TRBV5-5, the J gene TRBJ1-1; weak D call: TRBD1 (5 bases). The CDR3 totals 15 residues. The V and J ends lost 7 bases and 2 bases respectively, with 18 bases between them. CDR1 and CDR2 (germline): SGHKS, YYEKEE (reference sequence). CDR3: CASERQGGLNTEAFF. In nucleotides, the CDR3 is TGTGCCAGCGAAAGGCAGGGCGGACTAAACACTGAAGCTTTCTTT.

The rearrangement joins TRBV7-9 to TRBJ2-5; the D gene is possibly TRBD1 (6 bases). The germline CDR1 and CDR2 sequences are SEHNR and FQNEAQ (reference sequence). This CDR3 spans 14 amino acids. Between the trimmed V and J ends, which lost 7 bases and 3 bases, there was a span of 15 bases. CDR3: CASTLGQIEETQYF. The CDR3 DNA reads TGTGCCAGCACCCTAGGACAGATCGAAGAGACCCAGTACTTC.

The chain combines TRBV28 with TRBJ2-5; 8 positions agree with TRBD1. Trimming cost V 5 bases and J 5 bases; bases outside gene matches: 7. The length of the CDR3 is 14 residues. CDR1 and CDR2 from the germline V gene are MDHEN and SYDVKM. CDR3 nucleotides: TGTGCCAGCAGTCCGGGGGACAGGAGGGAGACCCAGTACTTC. Its protein product is CASSPGDRRETQYF.

The chain couples TRBV5-6 to TRBJ2-7; possibly TRBD2 for D (5 bases). The germline V gene encodes CDR1 SGHDT and CDR2 YYEEEE. CDR3 length: 13 residues. Trimming removed 0 bases from V and 1 base from J, with 5 bases in between. CDR3 sequence (DNA): TGTGCCAGCAGCTTGGGGGAGTCCTACGAGCAGTACTTC. This gives the protein CASSLGESYEQYF.

The rearrangement links TRBV6-6 to TRBJ2-5; 10 bases fit TRBD2. The CDR3 totals 15 residues. Germline V gene data show CDR1 as MNHNY and CDR2 as SVGAGI (reference sequence). After removal of 5 bases from V and 4 bases from J, the junction contained 7 bases not matched to a gene. The CDR3 DNA is TGTGCCAGCAGTCCTAGAGCGGGAGGGCGAGAGACCCAGTACTTC. This sequence encodes CASSPRAGGRETQYF.

The CDR3 region has the DNA TGCGCCAGCAGCCACGGAGGGGCAGGTCTGAACACTGAAGCTTTCTTT. Translated: CASSHGGAGLNTEAFF. The rearrangement links TRBV4-1 to TRBJ1-1, with a weak D call TRBD1 (5 bases). V was pared by 3 bases and J by 0 bases, with 14 bases between. This CDR3 spans 16 amino acids. The germline gives CDR1 MGHRA, CDR2 YSYEKL.

Turning to this clone: This same CDR3 is encoded by further DNA sequences in the sample. The V and J genes are TRBV13 and TRBJ2-1, with 11 positions matching TRBD2. Germline loops: CDR1 PRHDT, CDR2 FYEKMQ (reference sequence). V lost 5 bases and J lost 4; bases outside the gene matches: 4. The CDR3 totals 15 residues. CDR3 sequence (DNA): TGTGCCAGCAGCCCACCTAGCGGGGGGTACAATGAGCAGTTCTTC. This translates into CASSPPSGGYNEQFF.

The rearrangement links TRBV2 to TRBJ1-6; D remains unclear. V lost 6 bases, J lost 0 bases, and 9 bases lay in between. Germline V CDR1 and CDR2: SNHLY, FYNNEI. The CDR3 is made up of 15 amino acids. The CDR3 spells CASRDLSSYNSPLHF. The CDR3 region has the DNA TGTGCCAGCAGGGACTTGAGCTCCTATAATTCACCCCTCCACTTT.

The V call is TRBV5-4, the J call TRBJ2-5; D may be TRBD2 (6 bases). Trimming took off 4 bases at V and 1 base at J, with 17 bases between the two ends. Germline CDR1 is SGHNT and CDR2 is YYREEE (reference sequence). This CDR3 is built from 16 residues. Here the CDR3 reads CASSRGWDLSQETQYF. In nucleotides, the CDR3 is TGTGCCAGCAGCAGAGGCTGGGACTTATCCCAAGAGACCCAGTACTTC.

This clone has only one observation. This chain uses TRBV27 with TRBJ2-6; D not resolved. Between the trimmed V and J ends, which lost 6 bases and 0 bases, there was a span of 9 bases. The CDR3 covers 15 residues. CDR1 is MNHEY, CDR2 SMNVEV, per germline (reference sequence). This chain's CDR3 is CASRETASGANVLTF. In DNA form, the CDR3 reads TGTGCCAGCAGAGAAACAGCCTCTGGGGCCAACGTCCTGACTTTC.

The chain uses TRBV28 and TRBJ1-5, with D possibly being TRBD1 (6 bases). The CDR3 spans 14 residues. Germline V CDR1 and CDR2: MDHEN, SYDVKM. Trimming stripped 5 bases from V and 5 bases from J, with 13 bases between. Here the CDR3 DNA reads TGTGCCAGCAGTCAATACAGGGACGATCAGCCCCAGCATTTT. This translates into CASSQYRDDQPQHF.

V and J are TRBV5-4 and TRBJ1-1; 7 bases are a match to TRBD1. Germline V CDR1 and CDR2: SGHNT, YYREEE (reference sequence). This CDR3 has 15 amino acids. Trimming at V came to 0 bases and at J to 4 bases, leaving 6 bases not matched to a gene. The CDR3 sequence: CASSLEGGLGTEAFF. The CDR3 DNA follows: TGTGCCAGCAGCTTGGAAGGGGGCTTGGGCACTGAAGCTTTCTTT.

This clone was seen more than once but under ten times. The J gene is TRBJ2-2, the V gene TRBV11-2, with a possible D match to TRBD1 (8 bases). Trimming pared 5 bases from V and 3 bases from J, leaving 19 bases between. This CDR3 region has 17 residues. The V gene's germline CDR1 is SGHAT and CDR2 FQNNGV. CDR3 region: CASSRSRTGRDTGELFF. In DNA form, the CDR3 reads TGTGCCAGCAGCCGGTCAAGGACAGGGAGGGACACCGGGGAGCTGTTTTTT. The complete variable domain, with remaining parts taken from reference TRBV11-2 and TRBJ2-2, reads EAGVAQSPRYKIIEKRQSVAFWCNPISGHATLYWYQQILGQGPKLLIQFQNNGVVDDSQLPKDRFSAERLKGVDSTLKIQPAKLEDSAVYLCASSRSRTGRDTGELFFGEGSRLTVL.

The V gene is TRBV2, the J gene TRBJ2-3, with 7 bases aligning to TRBD2. V dropped 3 bases and J dropped 1; count of bases not matched to a gene: 7. The germline CDR1 and CDR2 sequences are SNHLY and FYNNEI. CDR3 length equals 16 residues. The CDR3 is CASSELSAGGTDTQYF. The CDR3 DNA follows: TGTGCCAGCAGTGAGTTATCGGCGGGAGGCACAGATACGCAGTATTTT.

The chain couples TRBV27 to TRBJ1-2; TRBD1 matches at 7 bases. V lost 6 bases and J lost 5; bases outside the gene matches: 3. The CDR3 totals 12 residues. The V gene's germline CDR1 is MNHEY and CDR2 SMNVEV (reference sequence). The CDR3 bases are TGTGCCAGCAGGGGACAGACGTATGGCTACACCTTC. As protein: CASRGQTYGYTF.